Listed below are T cell receptor beta chains from one sample, sequenced in a study of identical twins. MiXCR, applied by TCRdb to the 5' RACE reads, yields one record per CDR3 protein. The sample has 450,000 to 650,000 distinct CDR3 sequences, 13% to 15% seen once. These records were also assigned to another study, of yellow fever vaccine responses in identical twins.

The sample consisted of CD4+ T cells sorted from blood. Receptors were obtained from a woman under 30 in good health. CDR3s include the opening cysteine and the closing phenylalanine or tryptophan. D genes are given only for firm matches. The size entry is marked missing in some rows and otherwise reads once, few, many or a size class.

TRBD2	TRBV7-9	NA	TRBJ2-3	TGTGCCAGCAGCTGGGCTAGCGGGGGGACCACAGATACGCAGTATTTT	CASSWASGGTTDTQYF
NA	TRBV18	NA	TRBJ1-2	TGTGCCAGCTCACCGACGACAGCCTCTAACTATGGCTACACCTTC	CASSPTTASNYGYTF
NA	TRBV20-1	NA	TRBJ2-3	TGCAGTCTAAGACAGGGCGGGGGCACAGATACGCAGTATTTT	CSLRQGGGTDTQYF
TRBD1	TRBV14	many	TRBJ1-6	TGTGCCAGCAGCCAAACAGGGGGGACTTCACCCCTCCACTTT	CASSQTGGTSPLHF
NA	TRBV10-3	few	TRBJ1-6	TGTGCCATCAGTGAAGGACGGCAGGGGAGTTCACCCCTCCACTTT	CAISEGRQGSSPLHF
NA	TRBV5-6	few	TRBJ1-1	TGTGCCAGCATTGGACAGAACACTGAAGCTTTCTTT	CASIGQNTEAFF
NA	TRBV20-1	NA	TRBJ2-7	TGCAGTGCTGGCGTTACCTACGAGCAGTACTTC	CSAGVTYEQYF
TRBD2	TRBV12-5	NA	TRBJ2-1	TGTGCTAGTGGTTTCTTACTAGCGGGAGTCAATGAGCAGTTCTTC	CASGFLLAGVNEQFF
NA	TRBV15	few	TRBJ1-1	TGTGCCACCAGCAGAGAAGTGGTCCAAACTGAAGCTTTCTTT	CATSREVVQTEAFF
NA	TRBV5-1	many	TRBJ1-2	TGCGCCAGCAGCTTGGACGGCGGCAGGATGGGTGGCTACACCTTC	CASSLDGGRMGGYTF
NA	TRBV7-7	many	TRBJ2-7	TGTGCCAGCGCCCCCAGAGCGGGCAGCTCCTACGAGCAGTACTTC	CASAPRAGSSYEQYF
TRBD2	TRBV10-1	NA	TRBJ2-3	TGCGCCAGCAGTCGGCGGGAGGGCCCCACAGATACGCAGTATTTT	CASSRREGPTDTQYF
NA	TRBV7-9	few	TRBJ1-4	TGTGCCAGCAGCCCCAGGGGTTTGGAGAAAAAACTGTTTTTT	CASSPRGLEKKLFF
TRBD1	TRBV5-4	NA	TRBJ2-3	TGTGCCAGCAGCTCAACTACAGGGGGCCCTACAGATACGCAGTATTTT	CASSSTTGGPTDTQYF
NA	TRBV4-2	few	TRBJ2-1	TGTGCCAGCAGCCAAGTCGGTGGCGGGTCTAGCTCCTACAATGAGCAGTTCTTC	CASSQVGGGSSSYNEQFF
TRBD1	TRBV29-1	few	TRBJ2-1	TGCAGCGTTTCCACTCGGGACAGGATTTACAATGAGCAGTTCTTC	CSVSTRDRIYNEQFF
TRBD2	TRBV11-2	many	TRBJ2-3	TGTGCCAGCACCCAGCGTGGGCTCTGGCGGGAGTACGGCACAGATACGCAGTATTTT	CASTQRGLWREYGTDTQYF
NA	TRBV10-3	NA	TRBJ2-3	TGTGCCATCAGTGATTACGGAAGCACAGATACGCAGTATTTT	CAISDYGSTDTQYF
NA	TRBV27	few	TRBJ1-4	TGTGCCAGCAGTTTATTATTGGCATCAAATGAAAAACTGTTTTTT	CASSLLLASNEKLFF
TRBD1	TRBV29-1	NA	TRBJ2-1	TGCAGCGTAGAAACCGGGACAGGGCACATGAATGAGCAGTTCTTC	CSVETGTGHMNEQFF
TRBD1	TRBV6-1	NA	TRBJ1-2	TGTGCCAGCAGTGTTGGACAGGGAATCTCTAGCTATGGCTACACCTTC	CASSVGQGISSYGYTF
NA	TRBV3-1	NA	TRBJ2-1	TGTGCCAGCAGCCAAGAAAGGCAGAAACAGTTCTTC	CASSQERQKQFF
NA	TRBV20-1	few	TRBJ2-3	TGCAGTGCTAGATCCCCGGGTGGAGATACGCAGTATTTT	CSARSPGGDTQYF
NA	TRBV5-1	many	TRBJ2-7	TGCGCCAGCAGCTTGGGACAGGCCAGCTACGAGCAGTACTTC	CASSLGQASYEQYF
NA	TRBV20-1	few	TRBJ2-3	TGCAGTGCTAAAGTCCAATTTTTCACAGATACGCAGTATTTT	CSAKVQFFTDTQYF
TRBD1	TRBV20-1	many	TRBJ2-1	TGCAGTGCTAGAGGGGGACAGGACTCCTACAATGAGCAGTTCTTC	CSARGGQDSYNEQFF
NA	TRBV25-1	NA	TRBJ2-1	TGTGCCAGCAGTGAATATTTGAGCAATGAGCAGTTCTTC	CASSEYLSNEQFF
NA	TRBV29-1	few	TRBJ2-1	TGCAGCGTTGGACTAGGGAGAGATGAGCAGTTCTTC	CSVGLGRDEQFF
NA	TRBV20-1	few	TRBJ2-3	TGCAGTGCTAGAAAGGCAGAGACAGATACGCAGTATTTT	CSARKAETDTQYF
NA	TRBV12-3/TRBV12-4	few	TRBJ1-5	TGTGCCAGCACTCAATCCCGCAATCAGCCCCAGCATTTT	CASTQSRNQPQHF
NA	TRBV11-2	few	TRBJ1-2	TGTGCCAGCAGCTTAGGAGGGAATAACTATGGCTACACCTTC	CASSLGGNNYGYTF